This T cell receptor (beta chain) came from a study of T cell repertoires in cytomegalovirus infection. Study background: It was the public TCR beta signatures that indicated both CMV infection and matching HLA type. Study results and caveats: Cumulative frequency of public TCR beta families picked out carriers of CMV plus the relevant HLA. The ex vivo response was dominated by HLA-C-restricted CMV-specific TCR beta clonotypes.

At least ten counts were recorded for this clonotype. What it recognizes is unknown. TCRdb re-derived calls from the reads in MiXCR, one entry per CDR3 protein. The sample records approximately 490,000 distinct CDR3 sequences, approximately 11% being singletons. Material: PBMCs. The clonotype was recovered from a human donor in good health (CMV status not recorded). Some clones in this sample may be carry-over from other donors' samples.

The CDR3 sequence is CASSPMSGGYSLQNEQFF. CDR3 DNA sequence: TGTGCCAGCAGCCCCATGTCAGGGGGATACTCTCTCCAGAATGAGCAGTTCTTC. The chain employs TRBV7-9 and TRBJ2-1; TRBD1 matches at 7 bases. CDR1 and CDR2 (germline): SEHNR, FQNEAQ (reference sequence). J was trimmed by 7 bases and V by 5 bases; bases with no gene match: 20. The CDR3 has 18 amino acids. Full variable domain (outside the CDR3, taken from reference TRBV7-9 and TRBJ2-1): DTGVSQNPRHKITKRGQNVTFRCDPISEHNRLYWYRQTLGQGPEFLTYFQNEAQLEKSRLLSDRFSAERPKGSFSTLEIQRTEQGDSAMYLCASSPMSGGYSLQNEQFFGPGTRLTVL.